These 16 T cell receptor beta chains were all obtained from the same sample, sequenced in a study of shared clonotypes between healthy human individuals. Assay: immunoSEQ multiplex PCR; the TCRdb copy retains only in-frame clones and omits some. This table has hundreds of thousands of clones, approximately 75% appearing once. The sequenced material came from memory CD4+ T cells sorted from blood. Subset described: CD45RA-negative fraction. Receptors originate from a woman in her thirties in good health.

The genes are TRBV7-9 and TRBJ1-4; 7 bases fit TRBD1. The CDR3 sequence is 16 residues long. The germline V gene has CDR1 SEHNR and CDR2 FQNEAQ (reference sequence). V was pared by 4 bases and J by 4 bases, with 9 bases of the junction left unmatched. In DNA, the CDR3 is TGTGCCAGCAGCTCATATTCCGGGACAGTTAATGAAAAACTGTTTTTT. Translating gives CASSSYSGTVNEKLFF. The full variable domain, completed using reference TRBV7-9 and TRBJ1-4, is DTGVSQNPRHKITKRGQNVTFRCDPISEHNRLYWYRQTLGQGPEFLTYFQNEAQLEKSRLLSDRFSAERPKGSFSTLEIQRTEQGDSAMYLCASSSYSGTVNEKLFFGSGTQLSVL.

The rearrangement links TRBV19 to TRBJ2-2, with 10 bases aligning to TRBD2. The V gene end was trimmed by 4 bases and the J gene end by 3 bases; junction bases not matched to a gene: 17. Germline-derived CDR1 and CDR2 are LNHDA and SQIVND (reference sequence). The CDR3 runs to 20 residues. CDR3 DNA: TGTGCCAGTAGTAGACGTCTGCGTCTAGCGGGAGCCTCGGACACCGGGGAGCTGTTTTTT. Its protein product is CASSRRLRLAGASDTGELFF.

The chain employs TRBV19 and TRBJ2-1, with D maybe TRBD2 (6 bases). Deletions cut 5 bases from V and 3 bases from J, with 17 bases between. The CDR3 covers 16 residues. Germline V gene sequence: CDR1 LNHDA, CDR2 SQIVND (reference sequence). CDR3 coding DNA: TGTGCCAGTAGTGAACCTCGGGGAGGCTTCTACAATGAGCAGTTCTTC. Its protein is CASSEPRGGFYNEQFF.

The rearrangement uses TRBV28 and TRBJ1-5; no clear D gene. The CDR3 is 14 amino acids. CDR1 and CDR2 (germline): MDHEN, SYDVKM. Trimming pared 6 bases from V and 0 bases from J, leaving 9 bases between. As DNA, the CDR3 is TGTGCCAGCAGCGGTATCCATAGCAATCAGCCCCAGCATTTT. Translation gives CASSGIHSNQPQHF.

The V call is TRBV28, the J call TRBJ1-2; D is undetermined. Trimming stripped 3 bases from V and 7 bases from J, with 9 bases between. The CDR3 is 12 amino acids. Germline V gene lookup returns CDR1 MDHEN and CDR2 SYDVKM. The CDR3: CASSLNIGGYTF. Here the CDR3 DNA reads TGTGCCAGCAGTTTGAATATTGGTGGCTACACCTTC.

This sequence joins TRBV6-5 and TRBJ1-1; TRBD1 is a possible D gene (5 bases). CDR3 length: 13 residues. Trimming took off 7 bases at V and 5 bases at J, with 14 bases between the two ends. Looked up from germline, CDR1 is MNHEY and CDR2 is SVGAGI. The CDR3 DNA is TGTGCCAGCACAAACACGGGGGGGACTGAAGCTTTCTTT. The encoded protein is CASTNTGGTEAFF.

This clone was detected once. This chain links TRBV30 with TRBJ2-7, with unresolved D. The CDR3 runs 13 residues. In germline, CDR1 is GTSNPN, CDR2 SVGIG (reference sequence). Trimming took 2 bases from V and 2 from J, leaving 10 bases between them. CDR3 in amino acids: CAWSSAIAYEQYF. Written as DNA, the CDR3 is TGTGCCTGGAGTTCCGCCATAGCCTACGAGCAGTACTTC.

This chain links TRBV7-8 with TRBJ2-5, with D hard to call. CDR1 and CDR2 (germline): SGHVS, FQNEAQ. V gave up 4 bases and J gave up 4 bases, with 19 bases separating them. This CDR3 is 16 amino acids long. The CDR3 nucleotides are TGTGCCAGCAGCTCAACCCGCCTAACTTCCGCAGAGACCCAGTACTTC. Translation gives CASSSTRLTSAETQYF.

The chain joins TRBV5-4 to TRBJ2-2; TRBD1 might be the D (6 bases). The V gene lost 0 bases and the J gene lost 0 bases, with 9 bases spanning the gap. The germline V gene encodes CDR1 SGHNT and CDR2 YYREEE (reference sequence). The CDR3 contains 16 residues. DNA for the CDR3: TGTGCCAGCAGCTTGGTCAGGGGTGCGAACACCGGGGAGCTGTTTTTT. As protein: CASSLVRGANTGELFF.

At least ten counts were recorded for this clone. This chain uses TRBV28 with TRBJ1-1; D not certain. CDR1 and CDR2 (germline): MDHEN, SYDVKM. V lost 3 bases to trimming and J lost 11 bases, with 13 bases between them. The CDR3 loop spans 12 amino acids. CDR3 loop: CASSFPSARAFF. DNA for the CDR3: TGTGCCAGCAGTTTCCCCTCCGCGAGGGCTTTCTTT.

This clone was observed once. The V and J genes are TRBV30 and TRBJ1-5; 7 bases are a match to TRBD1. The CDR3 sequence is 14 residues long. J gave up 6 bases and V 5 bases, and 10 bases lay outside the gene matches. The germline gives CDR1 GTSNPN, CDR2 SVGIG (reference sequence). CDR3 nucleotides: TGTGCCTGGGCAGCAGGGGGGACAAGTCAGCCCCAGCATTTT. Translating it yields CAWAAGGTSQPQHF.

The chain joins TRBV5-1 to TRBJ2-5, with a tentative D call TRBD1 (6 bases). V lost 2 bases and J lost 4, with 12 bases in between. From germline, CDR1 is SGHRS and CDR2 YFSETQ. The length of the CDR3 is 14 residues. The CDR3: CASSLQGLGETQYF. Here the CDR3 DNA reads TGCGCCAGCAGCTTACAGGGTTTAGGAGAGACCCAGTACTTC.

CDR3 DNA: TGTGCCAGCAGACTTAACACGAACACCGGGGAGCTGTTTTTT. The encoded protein is CASRLNTNTGELFF. The chain carries TRBV2 and TRBJ2-2; D gene unclear. Trimming took 6 bases from V and 0 from J, leaving 8 bases between them. The CDR3 runs 14 residues. Looked up from germline, CDR1 is SNHLY and CDR2 is FYNNEI.

The chain carries TRBV18 and TRBJ2-1; either TRBD1 or TRBD2 may supply D (6 bases each). Per germline, CDR1 KGHSH and CDR2 LQKENI. CDR3 size: 15 residues. Trimming left V 6 bases short and J 4 bases short, with 16 bases between. The CDR3 coding sequence is TGTGCCAGCTCCCTTGGCGCGGGGACATACAATGAGCAGTTCTTC. It translates to CASSLGAGTYNEQFF.

The gene calls are TRBV6-1 and TRBJ2-3; D remains unclear. CDR3 size: 11 residues. V shed 7 bases and J shed 6 bases, with 8 bases lying between them. Germline CDR1 MNHNS, CDR2 SASEGT. The CDR3 DNA sequence: TGTGCCAGCACCGTGACGGATACGCAGTATTTT. It specifies CASTVTDTQYF.

The chain joins TRBV11-3 to TRBJ1-1, with 7 bases matching TRBD1. This CDR3 contains 12 residues. V shed 1 base and J 9 bases; nucleotides not matched to a gene: 2. Germline-derived CDR1 and CDR2 are SGHNT and YENEEA. CDR3 protein: CASSLVRGKAFF. The DNA for the CDR3 is TGTGCCAGCAGCTTAGTCAGGGGGAAAGCTTTCTTT.